This T cell receptor beta chain appears in the sequencing data of a study of beta chain features in type 1 diabetes. This clone was seen a few times. Its matching antigen is unknown. CDR3 length: 13 residues. The V and J ends lost 7 bases and 0 bases respectively, with 9 bases between them. Looked up from germline, CDR1 is SNHLY and CDR2 is FYNNEI. The single heparinised draw taken from each donor contained roughly 110 mL of blood on average. CD4+ naive, central memory, regulatory and stem cell-like memory subsets were isolated by sorting on CD45RO/CCR7/CD25/CD127/CD95/CD27. The authors obtained over 95% purity in all sorted populations. The sequenced template was cDNA made from the entire isolated RNA. Only in-frame clones appear in the TCRdb table, and some are missing; sequencing was by immunoSEQ multiplex PCR. Counted here are around 97,000 clones, 25% to 30% occurring once; the ten biggest clones make up less than 0.65%.

The study, taken as a whole, reports: Within each of all four CD4+ subsets, Type 1 diabetes patients had TCRB CDR3s that were moderately but significantly shorter. Whatever favoring of shorter templates PCR might show would apply equally to patients and controls.

This sequence originates from a young woman with type 1 diabetes. The V gene is TRBV2, the J gene TRBJ1-1, with D hard to call. The sample comprised central memory CD4+ T cells from blood. The CDR3, as DNA: TGTGCCAGCAAACAGACACTGAACACTGAAGCTTTCTTT. Translation: CASKQTLNTEAFF. The whole variable domain, remainder taken from reference TRBV2 and TRBJ1-1, is EPEVTQTPSHQVTQMGQEVILRCVPISNHLYFYWYRQILGQKVEFLVSFYNNEISEKSEIFDDQFSVERPDGSNFTLKIRSTKLEDSAMYFCASKQTLNTEAFFGQGTRLTVV.